The 4 T cell receptor beta chains below all came from one sample that was sequenced in a study of T cells in Graves' hyperthyroidism and ophthalmopathy. RNA transcripts served as the template for amplifying TCR beta CDR3 regions. HTBI primers were used for first-round RT-PCR of the TCR CDR3. MiXCR was run by TCRdb on the multiplex PCR reads, yielding one entry per CDR3 protein. The repertoire holds some 550,000 distinct CDR3 sequences, with 15% to 20% as singletons. Input material: blood. The receptors derive from a woman in her thirties or forties with Graves' ophthalmopathy.

This clonotype was picked up many times. The chain carries TRBV2 and TRBJ2-7; D gene unclear. CDR1 is SNHLY and CDR2 is FYNNEI in the germline V gene. The germline V and J ends were trimmed by 6 bases and 5 bases, with 11 bases remaining between them. This CDR3 is 12 amino acids long. The CDR3 region is CASSRLGHEQYF. The CDR3 DNA follows: TGTGCCAGCAGCCGGTTGGGTCACGAGCAGTACTTC.

This chain connects TRBV14 to TRBJ2-2; tentatively, D is TRBD1 (6 bases). Deletions cut 4 bases from V and 7 bases from J, with 13 bases between. The CDR3 is made up of 14 amino acids. Germline V gene lookup returns CDR1 SGHDN and CDR2 FVKESK. CDR3 loop: CASSLNEGVGELFF. Written as DNA, the CDR3 is TGTGCCAGCAGCCTGAACGAGGGGGTCGGGGAGCTGTTTTTT.

This clonotype was detected only a few times. The rearrangement links TRBV5-1 to TRBJ2-7; D possibly uses TRBD1 or TRBD2 (6 bases each). V gave up 4 bases and J gave up 4 bases, with 21 bases separating them. Germline values: CDR1 SGHRS, CDR2 YFSETQ. This CDR3 is built from 16 residues. The CDR3 region has the DNA TGCGCCAGCAGCCTGAGTGGGGGGCACACCCTTTACGAGCAGTACTTC. It translates to CASSLSGGHTLYEQYF.

A few counts support this clonotype. The genes are TRBV6-1 and TRBJ1-3, with D perhaps matching TRBD1 (5 bases). Deletions cut 7 bases from V and 7 bases from J, with 17 bases between. Germline V lookup: CDR1 MNHNS, CDR2 SASEGT. The CDR3 is made up of 14 amino acids. Written as DNA, the CDR3 is TGTGCCAGCATTGACAGTGGAGGGTGGAACACCATATATTTT. It encodes CASIDSGGWNTIYF.